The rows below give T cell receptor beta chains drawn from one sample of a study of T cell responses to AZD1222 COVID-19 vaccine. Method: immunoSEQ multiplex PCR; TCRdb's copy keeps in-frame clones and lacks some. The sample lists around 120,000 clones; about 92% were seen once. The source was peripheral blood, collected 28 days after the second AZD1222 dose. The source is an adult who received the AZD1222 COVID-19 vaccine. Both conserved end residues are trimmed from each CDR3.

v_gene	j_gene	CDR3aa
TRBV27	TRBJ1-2	ASSETGYGYT
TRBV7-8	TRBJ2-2	ASSSRWGATGELF
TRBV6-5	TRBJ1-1	ASSYSRELGTEAF
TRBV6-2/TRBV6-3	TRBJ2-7	ASSFPSGYEQY
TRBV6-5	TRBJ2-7	ASSYFRGRGEQY
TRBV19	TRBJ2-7	ASGKAATYEQY
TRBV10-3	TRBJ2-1	AIMGTGGTYNEQF
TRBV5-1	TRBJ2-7	ASSSKTSGGPHEQY
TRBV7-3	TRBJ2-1	ASSADMSSYNEQF
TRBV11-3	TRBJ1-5	ASSLGTGRGQPQH
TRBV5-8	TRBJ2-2	ASSAGQGTGELF
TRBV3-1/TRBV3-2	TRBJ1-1	ASSQEGAGWTEAF
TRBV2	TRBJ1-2	ASSEAVDPGGYT